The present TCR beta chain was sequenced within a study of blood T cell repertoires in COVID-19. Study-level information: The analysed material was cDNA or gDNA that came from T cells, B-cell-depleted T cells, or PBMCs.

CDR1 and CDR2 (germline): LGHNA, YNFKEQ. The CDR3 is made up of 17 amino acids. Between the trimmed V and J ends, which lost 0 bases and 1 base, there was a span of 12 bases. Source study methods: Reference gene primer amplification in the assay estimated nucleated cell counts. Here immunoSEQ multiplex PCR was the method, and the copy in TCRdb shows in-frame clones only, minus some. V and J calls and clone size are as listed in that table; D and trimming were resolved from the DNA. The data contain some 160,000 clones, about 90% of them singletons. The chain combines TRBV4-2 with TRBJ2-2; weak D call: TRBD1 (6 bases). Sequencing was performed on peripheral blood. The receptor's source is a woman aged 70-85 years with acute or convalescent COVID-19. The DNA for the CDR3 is TGTGCCAGCAGCCAAGATCTTACAGGGTTGAACACCGGGGAGCTGTTTTTT. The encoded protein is CASSQDLTGLNTGELFF.